Listed below are T cell receptor beta chains from one sample, sequenced in a study of blood T cell repertoires in COVID-19. Measured with immunoSEQ multiplex PCR; TCRdb has only the in-frame clones, and not every one. The table has some 99,000 clones, nearly 90% seen once. The sample consisted of peripheral blood. These receptors were obtained from a man between 65 and 85 years old with acute or convalescent COVID-19. CDR3s include the opening cysteine and the closing phenylalanine or tryptophan. D genes are given only for firm matches. The size field is filled for only some rows; it gives once, few, many or a size class.

NA	TRBJ1-4	TRBV12-3/TRBV12-4	NA	CASSLLSGKLFF	TGTGCCAGCAGTTTGCTGTCGGGTAAACTGTTTTTT
few	TRBJ1-2	TRBV5-1	TRBD1	CASSPTGRGGYTF	TGCGCCAGCAGCCCGACAGGGAGAGGTGGCTACACCTTC
NA	TRBJ1-6	TRBV28	NA	CASSPEDSPLHF	TGTGCCAGCAGCCCAGAGGATTCACCCCTCCACTTT
NA	TRBJ2-5	TRBV2	TRBD2	CASSPGLAGGYETQYF	TGTGCCAGCAGTCCGGGACTAGCGGGGGGATATGAGACCCAGTACTTC
NA	TRBJ1-2	TRBV6-4	TRBD1	CASPRTGTYGYTF	TGTGCCAGCCCCAGGACAGGGACCTATGGCTACACCTTC
NA	TRBJ1-3	TRBV21-1	NA	CASSPGDRTAGNTIYF	TGTGCCAGCAGCCCAGGCGACAGAACGGCTGGAAACACCATATATTTT
NA	TRBJ1-3	TRBV2	TRBD1	CASSEDEGASGNTIYF	TGTGCCAGCAGTGAAGATGAGGGGGCGAGCGGAAACACCATATATTTT
few	TRBJ1-6	TRBV19	NA	CASSIKVSGPLHF	TGTGCCAGTAGTATCAAGGTTTCGGGACCCCTCCACTTT
NA	TRBJ2-7	TRBV4-2	TRBD2	CASGRGGDISYEQYF	TGTGCCAGCGGTCGGGGGGGGGACATCTCCTACGAGCAGTACTTC
NA	TRBJ2-5	TRBV2	TRBD1	CASSSGTGAFGAQYF	TGTGCCAGCAGTTCAGGGACAGGGGCCTTTGGGGCCCAGTACTTC
NA	TRBJ1-4	TRBV2	TRBD1	CASSQTGLDNEKLFF	TGTGCCAGCAGCCAGACAGGGCTTGATAATGAAAAACTGTTTTTT
NA	TRBJ2-1	TRBV11-2	TRBD2	CASSFRAGGLYNEQFF	TGTGCCAGCAGCTTCAGAGCGGGGGGCCTATACAATGAGCAGTTCTTC
NA	TRBJ2-7	TRBV9	TRBD1	CASSVADRGSYEQYF	TGTGCCAGCAGCGTAGCGGACAGGGGGAGCTACGAGCAGTACTTC
once	TRBJ2-7	TRBV18	NA	CASSPVRGGSYEQYF	TGTGCCAGCTCACCCGTCCGCGGCGGGTCCTACGAGCAGTACTTC
NA	TRBJ1-1	TRBV12-3/TRBV12-4	NA	CASSLPFGGEAFF	TGTGCCAGCAGTTTACCGTTCGGGGGTGAAGCTTTCTTT